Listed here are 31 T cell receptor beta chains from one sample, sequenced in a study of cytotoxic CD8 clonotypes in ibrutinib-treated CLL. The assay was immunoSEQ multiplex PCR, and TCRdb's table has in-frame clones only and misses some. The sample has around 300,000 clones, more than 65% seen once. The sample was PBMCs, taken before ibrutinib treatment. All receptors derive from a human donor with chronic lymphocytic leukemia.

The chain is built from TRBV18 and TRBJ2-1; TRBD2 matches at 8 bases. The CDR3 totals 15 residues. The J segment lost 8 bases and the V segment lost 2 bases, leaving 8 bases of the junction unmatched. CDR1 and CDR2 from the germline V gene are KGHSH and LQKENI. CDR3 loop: CASSPFRTSWDEQFF. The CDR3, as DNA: TGTGCCAGCTCACCATTTCGGACTAGCTGGGATGAGCAGTTCTTC.

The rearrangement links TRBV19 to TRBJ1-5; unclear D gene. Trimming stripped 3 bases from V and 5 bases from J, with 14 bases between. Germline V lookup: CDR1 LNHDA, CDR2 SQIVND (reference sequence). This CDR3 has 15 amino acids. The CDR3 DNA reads TGTGCCAGTAGTATTAACGGAGGTTTGGATCAGCCCCAGCATTTT. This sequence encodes CASSINGGLDQPQHF.

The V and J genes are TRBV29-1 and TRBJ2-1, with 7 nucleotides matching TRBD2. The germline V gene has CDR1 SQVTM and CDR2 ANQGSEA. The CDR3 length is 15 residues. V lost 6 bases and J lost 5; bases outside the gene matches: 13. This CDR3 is CSVGRRLAENNEQFF. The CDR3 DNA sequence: TGCAGCGTGGGGCGGCGGCTAGCGGAGAACAATGAGCAGTTCTTC.

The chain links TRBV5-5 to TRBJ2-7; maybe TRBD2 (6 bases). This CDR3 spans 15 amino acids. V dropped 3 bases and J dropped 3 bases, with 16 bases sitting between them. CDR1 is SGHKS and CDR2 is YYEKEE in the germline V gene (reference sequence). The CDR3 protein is CASSSAGLLNYEQYF. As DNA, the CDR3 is TGTGCCAGCAGCTCCGCGGGACTTTTAAACTACGAGCAGTACTTC.

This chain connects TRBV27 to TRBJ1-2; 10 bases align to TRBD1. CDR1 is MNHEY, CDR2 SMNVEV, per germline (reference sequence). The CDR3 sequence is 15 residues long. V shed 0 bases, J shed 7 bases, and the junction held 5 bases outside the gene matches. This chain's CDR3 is CASSLSDDRGLGYTF. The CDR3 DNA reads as TGTGCCAGCAGTTTATCGGATGACAGGGGGCTTGGCTACACCTTC.

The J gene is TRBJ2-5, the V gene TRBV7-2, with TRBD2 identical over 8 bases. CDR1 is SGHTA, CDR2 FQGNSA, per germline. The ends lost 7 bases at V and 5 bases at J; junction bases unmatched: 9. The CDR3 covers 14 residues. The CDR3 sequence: CASTYQRESETQYF. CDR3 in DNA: TGTGCCAGCACCTACCAGCGGGAGTCGGAGACCCAGTACTTC.

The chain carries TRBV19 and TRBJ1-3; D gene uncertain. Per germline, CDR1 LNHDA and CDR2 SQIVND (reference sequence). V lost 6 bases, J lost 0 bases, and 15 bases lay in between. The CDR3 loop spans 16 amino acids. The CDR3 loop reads CASSHPGQPSGNTIYF. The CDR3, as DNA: TGTGCCAGTAGCCACCCGGGTCAGCCCTCTGGAAACACCATATATTTT.

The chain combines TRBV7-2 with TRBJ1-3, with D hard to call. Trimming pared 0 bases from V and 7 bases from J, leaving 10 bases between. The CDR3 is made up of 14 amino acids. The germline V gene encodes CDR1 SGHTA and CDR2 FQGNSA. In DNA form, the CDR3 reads TGTGCCAGCAGCTTAGCCGGCGGCACTAACACCATATATTTT. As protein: CASSLAGGTNTIYF. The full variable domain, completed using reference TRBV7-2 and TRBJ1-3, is GAGVSQSPSNKVTEKGKDVELRCDPISGHTALYWYRQSLGQGLEFLIYFQGNSAPDKSGLPSDRFSAERTGGSVSTLTIQRTQQEDSAVYLCASSLAGGTNTIYFGEGSWLTVV.

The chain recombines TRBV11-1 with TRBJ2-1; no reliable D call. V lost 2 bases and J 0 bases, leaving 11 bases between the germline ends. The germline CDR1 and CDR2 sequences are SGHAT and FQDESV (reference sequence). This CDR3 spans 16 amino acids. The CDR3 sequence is CASSLIPLSSYNEQFF. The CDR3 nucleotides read TGTGCCAGCAGCTTAATCCCATTGAGCTCCTACAATGAGCAGTTCTTC.

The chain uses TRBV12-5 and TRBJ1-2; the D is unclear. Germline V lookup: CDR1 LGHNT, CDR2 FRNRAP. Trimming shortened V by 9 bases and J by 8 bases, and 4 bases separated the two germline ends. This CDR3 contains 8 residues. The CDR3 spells CASGGYTF. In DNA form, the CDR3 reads TGTGCTAGCGGCGGCTACACCTTC.

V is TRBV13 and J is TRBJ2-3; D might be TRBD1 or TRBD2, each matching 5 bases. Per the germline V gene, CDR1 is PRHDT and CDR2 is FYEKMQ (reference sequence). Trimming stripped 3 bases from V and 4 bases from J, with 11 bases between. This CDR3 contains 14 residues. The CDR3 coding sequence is TGTGCCAGCAGCTTGGGGGTTAGTTCAGATACGCAGTATTTT. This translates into CASSLGVSSDTQYF.

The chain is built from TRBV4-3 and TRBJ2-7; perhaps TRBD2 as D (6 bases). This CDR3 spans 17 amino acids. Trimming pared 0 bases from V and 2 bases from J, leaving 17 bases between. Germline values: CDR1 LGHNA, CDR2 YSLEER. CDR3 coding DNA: TGCGCCAGCAGCCAAGAACGGACATTTAGCGGAGCCTACGAGCAGTACTTC. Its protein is CASSQERTFSGAYEQYF.

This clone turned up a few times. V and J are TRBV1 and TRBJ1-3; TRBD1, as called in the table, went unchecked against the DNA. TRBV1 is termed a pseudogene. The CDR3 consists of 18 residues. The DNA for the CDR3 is TGCACCAGCAGCCAAGATGGAGTCGGACAGTCTTCTGGAAACACCATATATTTT. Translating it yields CTSSQDGVGQSSGNTIYF.

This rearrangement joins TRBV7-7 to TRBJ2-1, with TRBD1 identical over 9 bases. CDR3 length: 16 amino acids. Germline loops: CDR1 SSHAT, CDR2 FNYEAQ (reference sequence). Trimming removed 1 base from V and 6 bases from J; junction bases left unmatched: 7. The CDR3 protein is CASSLGAGQGINEQFF. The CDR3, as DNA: TGTGCCAGCAGCTTAGGGGCGGGACAGGGTATCAATGAGCAGTTCTTC.

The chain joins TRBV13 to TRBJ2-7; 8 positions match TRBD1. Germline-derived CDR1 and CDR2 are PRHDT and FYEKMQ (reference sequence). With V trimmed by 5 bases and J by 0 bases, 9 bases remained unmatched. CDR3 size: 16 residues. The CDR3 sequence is CASSTSGTGHSYEQYF. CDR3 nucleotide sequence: TGTGCCAGCAGCACATCCGGGACAGGCCACTCCTACGAGCAGTACTTC.

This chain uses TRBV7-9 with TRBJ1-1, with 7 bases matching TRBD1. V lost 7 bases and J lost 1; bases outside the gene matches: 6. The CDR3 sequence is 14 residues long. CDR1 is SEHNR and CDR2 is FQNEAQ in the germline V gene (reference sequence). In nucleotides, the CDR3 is TGTGCCAGCAACAGGGACAGAAAGAACACTGAAGCTTTCTTT. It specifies CASNRDRKNTEAFF.

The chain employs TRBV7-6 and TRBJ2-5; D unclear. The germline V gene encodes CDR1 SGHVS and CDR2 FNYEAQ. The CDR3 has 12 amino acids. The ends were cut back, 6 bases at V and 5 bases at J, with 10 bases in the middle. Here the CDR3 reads CASSPRVETQYF. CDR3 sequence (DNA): TGTGCCAGCAGTCCCCGAGTGGAGACCCAGTACTTC.

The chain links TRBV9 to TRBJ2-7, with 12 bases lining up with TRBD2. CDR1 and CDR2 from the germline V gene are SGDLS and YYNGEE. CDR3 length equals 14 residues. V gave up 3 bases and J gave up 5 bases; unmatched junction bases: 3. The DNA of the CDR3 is TGTGCCAGCAGCGGGACTAGCGGGAATGACGAGCAGTACTTC. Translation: CASSGTSGNDEQYF.

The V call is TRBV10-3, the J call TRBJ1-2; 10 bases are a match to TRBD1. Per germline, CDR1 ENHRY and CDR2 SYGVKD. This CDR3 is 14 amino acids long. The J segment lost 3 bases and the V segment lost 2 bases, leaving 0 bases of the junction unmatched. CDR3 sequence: CAISEGQGDYGYTF. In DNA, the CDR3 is TGTGCCATCAGTGAGGGACAGGGGGACTATGGCTACACCTTC.

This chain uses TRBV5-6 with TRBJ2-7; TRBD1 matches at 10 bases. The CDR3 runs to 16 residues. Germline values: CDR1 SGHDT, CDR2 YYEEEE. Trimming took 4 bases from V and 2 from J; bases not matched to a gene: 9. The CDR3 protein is CASSGKTGGTAYEQYF. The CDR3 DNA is TGTGCCAGCAGCGGTAAGACAGGGGGCACCGCCTACGAGCAGTACTTC.

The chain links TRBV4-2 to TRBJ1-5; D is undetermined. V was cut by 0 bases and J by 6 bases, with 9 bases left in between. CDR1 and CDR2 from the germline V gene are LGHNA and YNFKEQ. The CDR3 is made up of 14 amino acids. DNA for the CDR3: TGTGCCAGCAGCCAAGACGTTGGGCGTCAGCCCCAGCATTTT. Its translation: CASSQDVGRQPQHF.

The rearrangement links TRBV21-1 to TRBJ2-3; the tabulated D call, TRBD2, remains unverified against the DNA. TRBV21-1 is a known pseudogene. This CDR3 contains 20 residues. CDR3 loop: CASSKVSTSGSLRTTDTQYF. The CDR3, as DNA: TGTGCCAGCAGCAAAGTTTCTACTAGCGGGAGTCTTCGTACCACAGATACGCAGTATTTT.

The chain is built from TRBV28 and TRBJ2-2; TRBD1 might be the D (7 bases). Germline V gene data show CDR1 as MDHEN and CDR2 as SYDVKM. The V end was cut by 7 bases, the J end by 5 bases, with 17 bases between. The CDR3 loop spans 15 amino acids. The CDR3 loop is CASNLQQGRTGELFF. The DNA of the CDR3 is TGTGCCAGCAACCTCCAACAGGGGAGGACCGGGGAGCTGTTTTTT. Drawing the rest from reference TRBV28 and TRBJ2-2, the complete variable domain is DVKVTQSSRYLVKRTGEKVFLECVQDMDHENMFWYRQDPGLGLRLIYFSYDVKMKEKGDIPEGYSVSREKKERFSLILESASTNQTSMYLCASNLQQGRTGELFFGEGSRLTVL.

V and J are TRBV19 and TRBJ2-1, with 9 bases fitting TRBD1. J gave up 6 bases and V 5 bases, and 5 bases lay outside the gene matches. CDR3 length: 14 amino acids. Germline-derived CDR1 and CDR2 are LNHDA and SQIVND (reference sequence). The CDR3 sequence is CASSRGTGRNEQFF. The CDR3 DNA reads TGTGCCAGTAGTCGCGGGACAGGGCGCAATGAGCAGTTCTTC. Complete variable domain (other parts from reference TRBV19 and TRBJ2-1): DGGITQSPKYLFRKEGQNVTLSCEQNLNHDAMYWYRQDPGQGLRLIYYSQIVNDFQKGDIAEGYSVSREKKESFPLTVTSAQKNPTAFYLCASSRGTGRNEQFFGPGTRLTVL.

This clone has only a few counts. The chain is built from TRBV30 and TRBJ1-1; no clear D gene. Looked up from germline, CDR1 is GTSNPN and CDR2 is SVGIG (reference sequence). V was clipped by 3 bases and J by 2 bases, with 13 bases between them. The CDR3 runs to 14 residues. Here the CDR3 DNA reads TGTGCCTGGAGCTCCGACATGGGTAACACTGAAGCTTTCTTT. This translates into CAWSSDMGNTEAFF.

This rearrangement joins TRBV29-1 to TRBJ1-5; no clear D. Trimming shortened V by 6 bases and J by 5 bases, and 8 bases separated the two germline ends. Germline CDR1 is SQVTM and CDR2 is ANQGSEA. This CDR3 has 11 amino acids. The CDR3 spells CSVGGDQPQHF. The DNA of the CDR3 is TGCAGCGTAGGTGGAGATCAGCCCCAGCATTTT.

The CDR3 DNA sequence: TGTGCCAGCAGCTCGACAGGGAATGGAGATACGCAGTATTTT. This translates into CASSSTGNGDTQYF. V gene TRBV7-8 combines with J gene TRBJ2-3, with 7 bases aligning to TRBD1. The V segment lost 4 bases and the J segment 5 bases; nucleotides outside the gene matches: 6. The CDR3 is 14 amino acids. The germline V gene encodes CDR1 SGHVS and CDR2 FQNEAQ.

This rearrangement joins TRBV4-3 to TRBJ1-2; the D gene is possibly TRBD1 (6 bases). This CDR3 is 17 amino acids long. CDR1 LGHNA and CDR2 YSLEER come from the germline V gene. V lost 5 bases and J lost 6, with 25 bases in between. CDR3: CASSDIKGGTQRNGYTF. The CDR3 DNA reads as TGCGCCAGCAGCGATATTAAAGGGGGAACCCAGAGAAATGGCTACACCTTC.

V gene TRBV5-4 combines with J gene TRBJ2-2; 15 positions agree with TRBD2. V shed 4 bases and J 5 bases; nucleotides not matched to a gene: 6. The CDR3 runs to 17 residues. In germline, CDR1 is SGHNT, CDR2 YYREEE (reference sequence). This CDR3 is CASSRTSGRAATGELFF. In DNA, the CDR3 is TGTGCCAGCAGCCGGACTAGCGGGAGGGCCGCGACCGGGGAGCTGTTTTTT.

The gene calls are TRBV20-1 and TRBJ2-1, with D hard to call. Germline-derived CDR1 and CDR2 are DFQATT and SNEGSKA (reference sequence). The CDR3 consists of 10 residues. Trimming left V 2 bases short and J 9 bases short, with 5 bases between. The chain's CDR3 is CSARLGEQFF. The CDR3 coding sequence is TGCAGTGCTAGACTCGGTGAGCAGTTCTTC.

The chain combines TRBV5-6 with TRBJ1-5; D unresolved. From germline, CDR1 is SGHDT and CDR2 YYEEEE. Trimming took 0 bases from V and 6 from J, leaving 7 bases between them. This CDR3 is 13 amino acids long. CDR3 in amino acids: CASSLERGQPQHF. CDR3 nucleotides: TGTGCCAGCAGCTTGGAGCGGGGTCAGCCCCAGCATTTT.